This T cell receptor (beta chain) emerged from a study of shared clonotypes between healthy human individuals. The assay was immunoSEQ multiplex PCR, and TCRdb's table has in-frame clones only and misses some. The table includes over a million clones, roughly 96% detected once. This CDR3 region has 15 residues. Trimming took 4 bases from V and 6 from J, leaving 19 bases between them. Germline V gene lookup returns CDR1 SGDLS and CDR2 YYNGEE. This clonotype was sampled from a man aged 25 to 40 in good health. The sequencing sample was made of naive CD4+ T cells sorted from blood. The sample's subset: CD45RA+ positively selected. The J gene is TRBJ1-2, the V gene TRBV9; D unclear. The CDR3 sequence is CASSPSTGVSDGYTF. DNA for the CDR3: TGTGCCAGCAGCCCCTCGACTGGGGTTAGCGATGGCTACACCTTC.